This T cell receptor beta chain came from a study of blood T cell repertoires in COVID-19. Background on the study: Samples came from the United States, Italy and Spain, spanning acute and convalescent COVID-19.

Sequencing was performed with immunoSEQ multiplex PCR; in TCRdb, only in-frame clones are kept and a portion is missing. The sample includes roughly 100,000 clones, 87% of them seen just once. This clone came up a few times. Specimen: peripheral blood. The receptor was derived from a human donor in a cohort sampled during active COVID-19.

CDR3 bases: TGCGCCAGCAGCCAAGATCAAGCGGGATACAATGAGCAGTTCTTC. Translation: CASSQDQAGYNEQFF. This rearrangement joins TRBV4-1 to TRBJ2-1; the match to TRBD2 covers 7 bases. V was pared by 0 bases and J by 4 bases, with 3 bases of the junction left unmatched. CDR1 and CDR2 from the germline V gene are MGHRA and YSYEKL. The CDR3 is 15 residues long.